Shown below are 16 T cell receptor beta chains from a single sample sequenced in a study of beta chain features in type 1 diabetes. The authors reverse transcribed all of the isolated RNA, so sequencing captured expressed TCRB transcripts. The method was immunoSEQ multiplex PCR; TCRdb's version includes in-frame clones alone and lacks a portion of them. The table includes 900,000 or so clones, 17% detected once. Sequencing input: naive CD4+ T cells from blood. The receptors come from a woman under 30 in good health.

DNA for the CDR3: TGTGCCAGCAGCCCAGGGACCACTGAAGCTTTCTTT. Encoded protein: CASSPGTTEAFF. The chain has TRBV6-6 and TRBJ1-1, with D perhaps TRBD1 (5 bases). CDR1 MNHNY and CDR2 SVGAGI come from the germline V gene (reference sequence). This CDR3 has 12 amino acids. With 6 bases removed from V and 4 bases from J, the gap between germline ends came to 9 bases.

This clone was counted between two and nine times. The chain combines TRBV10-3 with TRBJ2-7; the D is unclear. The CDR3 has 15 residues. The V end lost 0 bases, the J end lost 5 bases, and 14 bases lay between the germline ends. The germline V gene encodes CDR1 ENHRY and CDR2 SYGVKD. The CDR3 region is CAISESKARNDEQYF. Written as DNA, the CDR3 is TGTGCCATCAGTGAGTCGAAAGCCCGAAACGACGAGCAGTACTTC.

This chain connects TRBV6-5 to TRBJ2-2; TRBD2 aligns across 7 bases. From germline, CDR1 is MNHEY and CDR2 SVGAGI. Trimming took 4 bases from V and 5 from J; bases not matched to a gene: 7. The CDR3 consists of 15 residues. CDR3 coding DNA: TGTGCCAGCAGTTGGGCGGGAGTATCGACCGGGGAGCTGTTTTTT. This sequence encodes CASSWAGVSTGELFF.

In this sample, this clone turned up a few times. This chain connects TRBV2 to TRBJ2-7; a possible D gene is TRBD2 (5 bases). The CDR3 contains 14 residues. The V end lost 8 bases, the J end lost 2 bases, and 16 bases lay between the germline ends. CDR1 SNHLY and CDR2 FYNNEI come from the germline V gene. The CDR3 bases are TGTGCCAGCTTGAACGCGGGCCGGGCCTACGAGCAGTACTTC. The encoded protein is CASLNAGRAYEQYF.

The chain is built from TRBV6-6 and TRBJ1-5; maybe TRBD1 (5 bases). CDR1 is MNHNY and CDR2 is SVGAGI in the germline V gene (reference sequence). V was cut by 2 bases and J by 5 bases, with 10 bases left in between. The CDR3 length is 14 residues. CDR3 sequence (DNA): TGTGCCAGCAGTTACCCCACGACAGATCAGCCCCAGCATTTT. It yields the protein CASSYPTTDQPQHF.

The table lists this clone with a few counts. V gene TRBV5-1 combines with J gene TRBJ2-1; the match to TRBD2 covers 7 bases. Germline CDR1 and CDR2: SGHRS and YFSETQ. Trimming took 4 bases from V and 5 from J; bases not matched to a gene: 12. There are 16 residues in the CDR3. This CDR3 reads CASSPSRLAANNEQFF. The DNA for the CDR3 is TGCGCCAGCAGCCCGTCTCGACTAGCAGCCAACAATGAGCAGTTCTTC.

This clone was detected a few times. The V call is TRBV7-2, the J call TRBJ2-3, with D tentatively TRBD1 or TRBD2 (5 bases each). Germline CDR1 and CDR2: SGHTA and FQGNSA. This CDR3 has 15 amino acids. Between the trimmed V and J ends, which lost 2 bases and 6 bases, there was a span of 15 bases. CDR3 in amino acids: CASSLKGSGGDTQYF. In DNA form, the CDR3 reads TGTGCCAGCAGCTTAAAGGGGTCGGGCGGGGATACGCAGTATTTT.

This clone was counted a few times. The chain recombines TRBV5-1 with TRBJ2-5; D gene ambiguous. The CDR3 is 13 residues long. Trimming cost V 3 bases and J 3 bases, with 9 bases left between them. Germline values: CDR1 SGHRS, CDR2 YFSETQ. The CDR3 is CASSSVGKETQYF. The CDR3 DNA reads TGCGCCAGCAGCTCCGTGGGCAAAGAGACCCAGTACTTC.

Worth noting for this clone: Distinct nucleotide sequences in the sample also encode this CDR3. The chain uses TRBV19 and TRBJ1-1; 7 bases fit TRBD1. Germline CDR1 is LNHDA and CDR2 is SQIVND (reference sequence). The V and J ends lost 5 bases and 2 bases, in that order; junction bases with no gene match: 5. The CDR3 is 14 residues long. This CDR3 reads CASSGNRGNTEAFF. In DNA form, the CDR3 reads TGTGCCAGTAGTGGAAACAGGGGTAACACTGAAGCTTTCTTT.

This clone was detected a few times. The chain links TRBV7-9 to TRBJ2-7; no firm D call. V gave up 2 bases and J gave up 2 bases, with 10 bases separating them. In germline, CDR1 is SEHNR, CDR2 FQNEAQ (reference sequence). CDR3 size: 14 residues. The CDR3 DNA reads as TGTGCCAGCAGCTTATTTGCGGTCCCCTACGAGCAGTACTTC. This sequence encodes CASSLFAVPYEQYF.

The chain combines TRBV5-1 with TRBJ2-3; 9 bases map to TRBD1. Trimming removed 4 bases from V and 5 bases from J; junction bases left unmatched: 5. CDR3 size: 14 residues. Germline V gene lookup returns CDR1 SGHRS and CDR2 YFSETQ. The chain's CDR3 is CASSRTGAGDTQYF. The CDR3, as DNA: TGCGCCAGCAGCAGGACAGGGGCGGGAGATACGCAGTATTTT.

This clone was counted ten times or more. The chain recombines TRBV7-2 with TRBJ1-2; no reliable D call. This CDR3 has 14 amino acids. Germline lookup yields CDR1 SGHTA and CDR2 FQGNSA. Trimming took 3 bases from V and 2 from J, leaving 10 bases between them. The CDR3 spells CASSFAPRNYGYTF. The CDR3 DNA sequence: TGTGCCAGCAGCTTCGCTCCGAGAAACTATGGCTACACCTTC.

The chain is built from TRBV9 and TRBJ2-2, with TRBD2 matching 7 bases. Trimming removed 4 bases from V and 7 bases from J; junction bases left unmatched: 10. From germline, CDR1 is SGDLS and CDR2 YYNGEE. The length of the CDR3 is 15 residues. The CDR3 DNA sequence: TGTGCCAGCAGCCCCCTCGCGGGAGTCGGCGGGGAGCTGTTTTTT. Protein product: CASSPLAGVGGELFF. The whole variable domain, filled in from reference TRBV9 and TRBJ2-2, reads DSGVTQTPKHLITATGQRVTLRCSPRSGDLSVYWYQQSLDQGLQFLIQYYNGEERAKGNILERFSAQQFPDLHSELNLSSLELGDSALYFCASSPLAGVGGELFFGEGSRLTVL.

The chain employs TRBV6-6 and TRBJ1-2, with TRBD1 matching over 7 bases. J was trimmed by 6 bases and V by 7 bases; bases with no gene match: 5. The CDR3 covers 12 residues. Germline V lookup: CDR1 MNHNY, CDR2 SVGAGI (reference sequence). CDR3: CASNRQGDGYTF. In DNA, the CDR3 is TGTGCCAGCAACCGACAGGGTGATGGCTACACCTTC.

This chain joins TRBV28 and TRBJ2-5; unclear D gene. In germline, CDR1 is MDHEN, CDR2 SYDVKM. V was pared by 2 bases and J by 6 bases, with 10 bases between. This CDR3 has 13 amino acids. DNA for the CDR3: TGTGCCAGCAGTTTAGGATGGAGCAAGACCCAGTACTTC. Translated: CASSLGWSKTQYF.

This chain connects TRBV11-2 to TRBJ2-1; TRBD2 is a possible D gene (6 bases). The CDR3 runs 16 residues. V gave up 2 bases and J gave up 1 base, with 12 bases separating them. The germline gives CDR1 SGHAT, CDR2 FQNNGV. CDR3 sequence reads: CASSLHLAGSYNEQFF. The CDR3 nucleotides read TGTGCCAGCAGCTTACACTTGGCGGGGTCCTACAATGAGCAGTTCTTC.